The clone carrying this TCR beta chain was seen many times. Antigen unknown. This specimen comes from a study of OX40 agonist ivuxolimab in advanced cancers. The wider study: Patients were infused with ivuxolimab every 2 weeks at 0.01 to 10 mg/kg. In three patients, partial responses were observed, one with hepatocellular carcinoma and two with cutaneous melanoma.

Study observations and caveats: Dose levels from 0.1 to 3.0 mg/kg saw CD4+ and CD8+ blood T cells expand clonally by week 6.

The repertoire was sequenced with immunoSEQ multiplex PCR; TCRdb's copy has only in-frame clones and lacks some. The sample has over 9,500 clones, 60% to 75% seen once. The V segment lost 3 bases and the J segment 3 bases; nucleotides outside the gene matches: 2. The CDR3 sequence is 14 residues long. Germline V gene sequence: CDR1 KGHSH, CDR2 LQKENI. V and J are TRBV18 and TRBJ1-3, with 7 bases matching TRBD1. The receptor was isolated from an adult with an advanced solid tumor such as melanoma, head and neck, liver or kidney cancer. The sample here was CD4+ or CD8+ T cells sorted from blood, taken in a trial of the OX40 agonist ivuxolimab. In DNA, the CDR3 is TGTGCCAGCTCACCCCGGGACAGTGGAAACACCATATATTTT. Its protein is CASSPRDSGNTIYF.